One T cell receptor (beta chain) is described in this entry. CDR3 length: 12 amino acids. Germline assignment: CDR1 MRHNA and CDR2 SNTAGT. Losses at the gene ends were 5 bases for V and 9 bases for J; bases not matched to a gene: 5. TCRdb's copy holds only in-frame clones and misses some; the assay was immunoSEQ multiplex PCR. The sample consists of approximately 210,000 clones, 90% to 95% of them appearing once. The data originate from a study of control samples from healthy donors and cancer patients. The clonotype originates from a young man in good health. The V call is TRBV6-4, the J call TRBJ1-2, with 8 bases matching TRBD1. What was sequenced was blood. The CDR3 region has the DNA TGTGCCAGCAGTATTGGACAGGGTAGCTACACCTTC. This codes for CASSIGQGSYTF.